Sequencing of this TCR beta chain was carried out in a study of early T cells in non-severe SARS-CoV-2 infection. Looking at the study overall: RNA in bulk from unsorted whole blood was sequenced, and chains were unpaired.

The V gene lost 1 base and the J gene lost 7 bases, with 11 bases spanning the gap. Per the germline V gene, CDR1 is LGHDT and CDR2 is YNNKEL (reference sequence). The CDR3 contains 15 residues. Study-level points and caveats: VDJdb-based annotation leaned toward anti-spike CD8 responses and missed private and CD4 specificities.

The table lists this clonotype with many counts. Its antigen is unidentified. Researchers attached unique molecular identifiers to individual cDNA molecules. TCRdb reanalysed the 5' RACE reads using MiXCR and keeps one entry per CDR3 protein. The repertoire includes some 39,000 distinct CDR3 sequences, more than 6.5% of them detected once, and just over 8% sits in the top ten. The rearrangement joins TRBV3-1 to TRBJ1-6; TRBD1 is a possible D gene (5 bases). The source is an adult who was a healthcare worker with PCR-confirmed SARS-CoV-2 infection or an uninfected control (not recorded which). Source material: whole blood. The CDR3 loop is CASSQADRDNSPLHF. The CDR3 DNA is TGTGCCAGCAGCCAAGCCGACCGGGACAATTCACCCCTCCACTTT.